The 26 T cell receptor beta chains below were found in one sample sequenced in a study of naive and memory T cell subsets. Both TRBC1 and TRBC2 were covered by a beta constant-region primer of two equimolar oligonucleotides. Four rounds of PCR amplified the ligated cDNA using nested alpha and beta constant-region primers plus SP2. A single record per CDR3 protein comes from TCRdb applying MiXCR to the UMI-ligation and nested PCR reads. The sample records tens of thousands of distinct CDR3 sequences, about 9.9% being singletons. The specimen was naive CD8+ T cells from blood. These receptors were collected from a human donor in good health.

This clonotype was counted ten times or more. The J gene is TRBJ2-7, the V gene TRBV29-1; TRBD2 matches at 7 bases. Germline V gene data show CDR1 as SQVTM and CDR2 as ANQGSEA. Trimming at V came to 6 bases and at J to 1 base, leaving 3 bases not matched to a gene. This CDR3 region has 12 residues. This CDR3 is CSVLAQSYEQYF. CDR3 DNA sequence: TGCAGCGTACTAGCGCAGTCCTACGAGCAGTACTTC.

This clonotype has ten or more counts. V is TRBV4-3 and J is TRBJ2-7; a weak D match, TRBD2 (5 bases). The V gene lost 0 bases and the J gene lost 2 bases, with 8 bases spanning the gap. CDR1 is LGHNA and CDR2 is YSLEER in the germline V gene. This CDR3 has 14 residues. The CDR3 loop is CASSQETIAYEQYF. The CDR3 DNA follows: TGCGCCAGCAGCCAAGAGACTATAGCCTACGAGCAGTACTTC.

This clonotype has ten or more counts. V is TRBV6-1 and J is TRBJ2-3; no clear D. The CDR3 has 14 amino acids. Germline CDR1 is MNHNS and CDR2 is SASEGT. Trimming stripped 4 bases from V and 0 bases from J, with 8 bases between. CDR3 in DNA: TGTGCCAGCAGTGGAGCGAGGAGCACAGATACGCAGTATTTT. Amino acids: CASSGARSTDTQYF.

This chain links TRBV10-3 with TRBJ2-1; TRBD2 aligns across 9 bases. The ends lost 6 bases at V and 2 bases at J; junction bases unmatched: 8. This CDR3 contains 16 residues. Germline lookup yields CDR1 ENHRY and CDR2 SYGVKD. Here the CDR3 reads CAIRFTSGSTYNEQFF. CDR3 coding DNA: TGTGCCATCAGATTCACTAGCGGGTCTACCTACAATGAGCAGTTCTTC.

This clonotype has only a few counts. The chain joins TRBV7-9 to TRBJ2-5, with TRBD2 matching over 7 bases. CDR1 is SEHNR and CDR2 is FQNEAQ in the germline V gene (reference sequence). The CDR3 is 15 residues long. V was pared by 5 bases and J by 0 bases, with 6 bases of the junction left unmatched. CDR3 nucleotides: TGTGCCAGCAGCCCAGCGGGAACGTACCAAGAGACCCAGTACTTC. Its translation: CASSPAGTYQETQYF.

This clonotype occurred a few times. The chain employs TRBV28 and TRBJ2-1; TRBD2 is a possible D gene (6 bases). Trimming took 5 bases from V and 7 from J, leaving 15 bases between them. This CDR3 is 14 amino acids long. Germline CDR1 and CDR2: MDHEN and SYDVKM. For the CDR3, the DNA is TGTGCCAGCAGTCCCGACAAGGCGGGGAATGAGCAGTTCTTC. Translation: CASSPDKAGNEQFF.

There are many counts of this clonotype. The chain combines TRBV27 with TRBJ2-7; 12 bases map to TRBD2. With V trimmed by 10 bases and J by 3 bases, 13 bases remained unmatched. The CDR3 runs 16 residues. Germline V gene data show CDR1 as MNHEY and CDR2 as SMNVEV (reference sequence). The CDR3 DNA is TGTGCCACACGGCTAGCGGGAGGGCCGGGGGTCTACGAGCAGTACTTC. Translation: CATRLAGGPGVYEQYF.

This sequence joins TRBV18 and TRBJ2-2; 9 positions agree with TRBD2. CDR3 length: 16 residues. V trimming: 1 base; J trimming: 1 base; junction bases outside the gene matches: 1. Germline CDR1 KGHSH, CDR2 LQKENI. Here the CDR3 reads CASSPQTSGNTGELFF. The DNA of the CDR3 is TGTGCCAGCTCACCACAGACTAGCGGGAACACCGGGGAGCTGTTTTTT.

This clonotype was recorded many times. The chain recombines TRBV20-1 with TRBJ1-2; no definite D call. Per the germline V gene, CDR1 is DFQATT and CDR2 is SNEGSKA (reference sequence). This CDR3 comprises 13 residues. V gave up 4 bases and J gave up 5 bases, with 14 bases separating them. CDR3 bases: TGCAGTGCTAAAGTACGGCAGAAATATGGCTACACCTTC. Translation gives CSAKVRQKYGYTF.

The rearrangement uses TRBV19 and TRBJ2-1; TRBD2 matches 7 bases. Germline values: CDR1 LNHDA, CDR2 SQIVND (reference sequence). The CDR3 extends over 15 amino acids. V lost 7 bases to trimming and J lost 6 bases; unmatched junction nucleotides: 12. CDR3 amino acids: CASTSYEGGFNEQFF. As DNA, the CDR3 is TGTGCCAGTACCTCCTATGAGGGAGGGTTCAATGAGCAGTTCTTC.

This clonotype occurred many times. CDR3 amino acids: CASSLKYPRLQETQYF. CDR3 coding DNA: TGTGCCAGCAGCTTAAAGTACCCTAGACTACAAGAGACCCAGTACTTC. The rearrangement joins TRBV7-3 to TRBJ2-5, with D maybe TRBD2 (5 bases). In germline, CDR1 is SGHTA, CDR2 FQGTGA. This CDR3 has 16 amino acids. Deletions cut 1 base from V and 2 bases from J, with 14 bases between.

J is TRBJ2-7 and V is TRBV6-1; D ambiguous. Trimming removed 1 base from V and 3 bases from J, with 22 bases in between. The CDR3 runs to 18 residues. CDR1 MNHNS and CDR2 SASEGT come from the germline V gene. CDR3 sequence: CASSEVAPGSVHYYEQYF. CDR3 in DNA: TGTGCCAGCAGTGAAGTCGCCCCGGGTTCCGTCCATTACTACGAGCAGTACTTC.

The chain carries TRBV6-5 and TRBJ2-2; 7 nucleotides line up with TRBD1. The germline gives CDR1 MNHEY, CDR2 SVGAGI. The CDR3 consists of 14 residues. V was pared by 5 bases and J by 7 bases, with 7 bases of the junction left unmatched. The CDR3 coding sequence is TGTGCCAGCAGTCATACAGGGGATGACGGGGAGCTGTTTTTT. Protein product: CASSHTGDDGELFF.

This clonotype was counted between two and nine times. This rearrangement joins TRBV14 to TRBJ2-2, with D possibly called TRBD1 or TRBD2 (5 bases each). CDR3 length equals 15 residues. V lost 4 bases and J lost 2, with 11 bases in between. Germline V gives CDR1 SGHDN, CDR2 FVKESK. The chain's CDR3 is CASSRGSANTGELFF. The CDR3 DNA is TGTGCCAGCAGCCGGGGGAGTGCTAACACCGGGGAGCTGTTTTTT.

The rearrangement uses TRBV6-2 or TRBV6-3 and TRBJ2-3; 11 nucleotides line up with TRBD2. The CDR3 sequence is 17 residues long. V shed 9 bases and J 1 base; nucleotides not matched to a gene: 12. Germline values: CDR1 MNHEY, CDR2 SVGEGT. CDR3 sequence reads: CASYGSRLAGRTDTQYF. The CDR3, as DNA: TGTGCCAGTTATGGATCCAGACTAGCGGGGCGCACAGATACGCAGTATTTT.

This clonotype showed up just a few times. The CDR3 is CASRARDRGLGLGLNEQFF. The CDR3 DNA is TGCGCCAGCAGGGCCCGGGACAGGGGGCTCGGACTGGGGTTGAATGAGCAGTTCTTC. The V gene is TRBV5-1, the J gene TRBJ2-1, with 12 nucleotides matching TRBD1. Trimming took 5 bases from V and 7 from J; bases not matched to a gene: 19. The CDR3 consists of 19 residues. Germline V gene sequence: CDR1 SGHRS, CDR2 YFSETQ.

The chain uses TRBV19 and TRBJ2-1; 8 bases are a match to TRBD2. The J segment lost 10 bases and the V segment lost 0 bases, leaving 14 bases of the junction unmatched. Germline CDR1 LNHDA, CDR2 SQIVND (reference sequence). The CDR3 runs to 17 residues. CDR3 loop: CASSIERAGEGSQEQFF. DNA of the CDR3: TGTGCCAGTAGTATAGAAAGAGCGGGAGAGGGGTCCCAAGAGCAGTTCTTC. Based on the CDR3 plus reference TRBV19 and TRBJ2-1, the full variable domain is DGGITQSPKYLFRKEGQNVTLSCEQNLNHDAMYWYRQDPGQGLRLIYYSQIVNDFQKGDIAEGYSVSREKKESFPLTVTSAQKNPTAFYLCASSIERAGEGSQEQFFGPGTRLTVL.

This clonotype was counted only a few times. The V and J genes are TRBV27 and TRBJ2-2; D is perhaps TRBD1 or TRBD2 (5 bases each). Trimming removed 3 bases at V and 6 bases at J, with 11 bases between. The CDR3 totals 14 residues. Germline CDR1 is MNHEY and CDR2 is SMNVEV (reference sequence). This chain's CDR3 is CASSLGPGSGELFF. In nucleotides, the CDR3 is TGTGCCAGCAGTTTGGGACCAGGGTCCGGGGAGCTGTTTTTT.

The rearrangement links TRBV1 to TRBJ1-2. TRBV1 is a known pseudogene. The CDR3 sequence is 15 residues long. The CDR3, as DNA: TGCACCAGCAGCCAGCGCCCTGGCGGGAGTTATGGCTACACCTTC. This sequence encodes CTSSQRPGGSYGYTF.

This clonotype was counted a single time. No conserved phenylalanine or tryptophan ends this CDR3, so it is likely a read error. The chain is built from TRBV10-3 and TRBJ2-4; 8 positions agree with TRBD2. V lost 1 base and J lost 3; bases outside the gene matches: 8. CDR1 and CDR2 from the germline V gene are ENHRY and SYGVKD. This CDR3 is 17 amino acids long. The chain's CDR3 is CAISEYVAGPHKNIQYS. As DNA, the CDR3 is TGTGCCATCAGTGAGTATGTAGCGGGGCCGCACAAAAACATTCAGTACTCC.

This clonotype was recorded at least ten times. The chain recombines TRBV29-1 with TRBJ2-3; D is ambiguous. V was cut by 7 bases and J by 2 bases, with 13 bases left in between. The CDR3 is 13 residues long. The germline CDR1 and CDR2 sequences are SQVTM and ANQGSEA. CDR3 residues: CSAAQASTDTQYF. CDR3 nucleotides: TGCAGCGCAGCGCAGGCCTCCACAGATACGCAGTATTTT.

The chain couples TRBV29-1 to TRBJ2-7; a possible D gene is TRBD1 (6 bases). V lost 5 bases and J lost 3, with 11 bases in between. The CDR3 totals 12 residues. CDR1 is SQVTM and CDR2 is ANQGSEA in the germline V gene. The CDR3 region is CSVRDRNYEQYF. Written as DNA, the CDR3 is TGCAGCGTTCGCGACAGGAACTACGAGCAGTACTTC.

The chain employs TRBV7-3 and TRBJ2-1, with TRBD1 matching 8 bases. CDR1 is SGHTA and CDR2 is FQGTGA in the germline V gene. This CDR3 contains 13 residues. Losses at the gene ends were 2 bases for V and 7 bases for J; bases not matched to a gene: 1. The CDR3 here is CASSLGTGNEQFF. As DNA, the CDR3 is TGTGCCAGCAGCTTAGGGACAGGTAATGAGCAGTTCTTC.

DNA of the CDR3: TGTGCCAGCAGCCGTGCGGGGCAGGGGGCCTACGAGCAGTACTTC. This sequence encodes CASSRAGQGAYEQYF. The chain joins TRBV12-3 or TRBV12-4 to TRBJ2-7; tentative D call: TRBD1 (7 bases). Deletions cut 6 bases from V and 2 bases from J, with 17 bases between. There are 15 residues in the CDR3.

This clonotype was found many times. This chain links TRBV15 with TRBJ2-1; D uncertain. Germline-derived CDR1 and CDR2 are LNHNV and YYDKDF (reference sequence). The CDR3 contains 14 residues. The ends were cut back, 0 bases at V and 8 bases at J, with 11 bases in the middle. The CDR3 reads CATSRELSSDEQFF. The CDR3 DNA follows: TGTGCCACCAGCAGAGAATTGTCCAGCGATGAGCAGTTCTTC.

This clonotype was found many times. The chain links TRBV7-6 to TRBJ2-3; 7 bases fit TRBD2. Per the germline V gene, CDR1 is SGHVS and CDR2 is FNYEAQ. The V and J ends lost 4 bases and 1 base, in that order; junction bases with no gene match: 2. The CDR3 length is 14 residues. CDR3 sequence (DNA): TGTGCCAGCAGCTCCAGCGGGGGCACAGATACGCAGTATTTT. This gives the protein CASSSSGGTDTQYF.